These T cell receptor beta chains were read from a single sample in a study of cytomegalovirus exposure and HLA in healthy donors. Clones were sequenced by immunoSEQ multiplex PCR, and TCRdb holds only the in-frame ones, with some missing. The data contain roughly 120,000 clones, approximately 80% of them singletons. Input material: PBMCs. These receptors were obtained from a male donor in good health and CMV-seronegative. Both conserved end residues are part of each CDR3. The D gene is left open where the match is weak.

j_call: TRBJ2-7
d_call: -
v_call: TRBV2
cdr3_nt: TGTGCCAGCAGTCGCAACAGGGAATCCTACGAGCAGTACTTC
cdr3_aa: CASSRNRESYEQYF

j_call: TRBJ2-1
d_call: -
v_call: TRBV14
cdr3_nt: TGTGCCAGCAGCCCCGAACTCTACAATGAGCAGTTCTTC
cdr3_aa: CASSPELYNEQFF

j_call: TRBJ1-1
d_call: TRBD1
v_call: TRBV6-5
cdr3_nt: TGTGCCAGCAGTTACTGGGACAGGGGCACAGAAGCTTTCTTT
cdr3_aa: CASSYWDRGTEAFF

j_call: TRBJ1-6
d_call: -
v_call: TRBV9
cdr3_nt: TGTGCCAGCAGCGAAACAGGGTGGGGTAATTCACCCCTCCACTTT
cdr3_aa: CASSETGWGNSPLHF

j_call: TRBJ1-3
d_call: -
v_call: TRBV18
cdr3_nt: TGTGCCAGCTCAACAGGCACAGGTTCGCGTGGAAACACCATATATTTT
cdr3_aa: CASSTGTGSRGNTIYF

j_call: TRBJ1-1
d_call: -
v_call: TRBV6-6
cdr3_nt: TGTGCCACCGAGAAGGGGAATAGAGCTGAAGCTTTCTTT
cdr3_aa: CATEKGNRAEAFF

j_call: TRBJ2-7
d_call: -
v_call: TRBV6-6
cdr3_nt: TGTGCCAGCAGCCTCAGGGTTTCCTACGAGCAGTACTTC
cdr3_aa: CASSLRVSYEQYF

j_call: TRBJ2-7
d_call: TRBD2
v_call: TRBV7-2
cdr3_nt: TGTGCCAGCAAAATAGAGCGGGGTCGCTACGAGCAGTACTTC
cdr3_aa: CASKIERGRYEQYF

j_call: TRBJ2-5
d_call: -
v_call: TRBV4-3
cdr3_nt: TGCGCCAGCAGCGAAGGGATCCAGCGGGTTTCCCAAGAGACCCAGTACTTC
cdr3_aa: CASSEGIQRVSQETQYF

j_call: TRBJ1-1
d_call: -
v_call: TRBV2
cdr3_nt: TGTGCCAGCTTCGCCGGACAGTTGAACACTGAAGCTTTCTTT
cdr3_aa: CASFAGQLNTEAFF

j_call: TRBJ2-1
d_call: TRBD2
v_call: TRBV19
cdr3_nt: TGTGCCAGTATAACGAGGGAGGGTGAGCAGTTCTTC
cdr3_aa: CASITREGEQFF

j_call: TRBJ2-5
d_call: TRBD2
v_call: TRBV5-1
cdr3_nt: TGCGCCAGCAGCTGGATGGACTCTAGCGGGGAGACCCAGTACTTC
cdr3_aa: CASSWMDSSGETQYF